This T cell receptor beta chain appears in the sequencing data of a study of technical replicates of blood from a few donors. Germline V gene sequence: CDR1 LNHDA, CDR2 SQIVND (reference sequence). Trimming removed 3 bases from V and 1 base from J, with 11 bases in between. The CDR3 extends over 15 amino acids. TCRdb's copy holds only in-frame clones and misses some; the assay was immunoSEQ multiplex PCR. The repertoire holds approximately 94,000 clones, approximately 95% seen once, with around 0.4% in the top ten. The source is a human donor in good health. The sequenced material came from T cells isolated from PBMCs. The chain links TRBV19 to TRBJ2-3, with a possible D match to TRBD2 (5 bases). In nucleotides, the CDR3 is TGTGCCAGTAGTATCCCCGGGGAAGGCACAGATACGCAGTATTTT. Translation gives CASSIPGEGTDTQYF.